Below are 29 T cell receptor beta chains sequenced from a single sample in a study of CD8+ T cells in alopecia areata. cDNA serving as the sequencing template came from extracted, reverse transcribed RNA. TCRdb's copy holds only in-frame clones and misses some; the assay was immunoSEQ multiplex PCR. The sample includes 200,000 to 250,000 clones, about 57% of them seen just once. Treatment meaning: oral pan-JAK inhibitor, 5-10 mg twice daily. The specimen was CD4+ T cells sorted from blood, collected at week 4, from a patient treated with tofacitinib. Source of these receptors: a human donor with alopecia areata.

The rearrangement links TRBV7-2 to TRBJ1-5; D remains unclear. Germline CDR1 reads SGHTA; CDR2 reads FQGNSA. The CDR3 runs to 15 residues. Between the trimmed V and J ends, which lost 0 bases and 4 bases, there was a span of 10 bases. The CDR3 bases are TGTGCCAGCAGCTTAGCGAGAGAGGTTAATCAGCCCCAGCATTTT. This encodes CASSLAREVNQPQHF.

This chain connects TRBV29-1 to TRBJ1-1; D is undetermined. CDR3 length: 10 amino acids. V was cut by 5 bases and J by 8 bases, with 9 bases left in between. CDR1 is SQVTM and CDR2 is ANQGSEA in the germline V gene. The CDR3 region has the DNA TGCAGCGTTTTGGGCATAGAAGCTTTCTTT. It is translated as CSVLGIEAFF.

This clone was observed a handful of times. V and J are TRBV9 and TRBJ1-6; 9 bases are shared with TRBD1. Germline lookup yields CDR1 SGDLS and CDR2 YYNGEE. The V segment lost 4 bases and the J segment 9 bases; nucleotides outside the gene matches: 11. The CDR3 consists of 16 residues. CDR3 sequence reads: CASSSSGTGKGSPLHF. The DNA for the CDR3 is TGTGCCAGCAGCTCAAGCGGGACAGGGAAGGGTTCACCCCTCCACTTT.

This clone was recorded a few times. The CDR3 here is CAWSGTGGNQPQHF. CDR3 sequence (DNA): TGTGCCTGGAGTGGGACAGGGGGCAATCAGCCCCAGCATTTT. The chain links TRBV30 to TRBJ1-5; 9 positions agree with TRBD1. V lost 1 base and J lost 2; bases outside the gene matches: 0. From germline, CDR1 is GTSNPN and CDR2 SVGIG (reference sequence). The CDR3 length is 14 residues.

The chain employs TRBV30 and TRBJ2-7; TRBD1 might be the D (6 bases). Germline V lookup: CDR1 GTSNPN, CDR2 SVGIG (reference sequence). Trimming pared 4 bases from V and 5 bases from J, leaving 15 bases between. The CDR3 spans 13 residues. The CDR3 DNA reads as TGTGCCTGGAACGAGGGGGTTAGTGACGAGCAGTACTTC. This codes for CAWNEGVSDEQYF.

The genes are TRBV2 and TRBJ2-6; 9 positions agree with TRBD1. This CDR3 contains 18 residues. CDR1 and CDR2 (germline): SNHLY, FYNNEI. Trimming removed 6 bases from V and 4 bases from J; junction bases left unmatched: 13. CDR3 nucleotides: TGTGCCAGCAGACCCGGGACAGGGACTTTTACGGGGGCCAACGTCCTGACTTTC. Protein: CASRPGTGTFTGANVLTF.

The table lists this clone with many counts. This chain uses TRBV7-8 with TRBJ1-3, with D uncertain. The CDR3 is 17 amino acids. Germline V gene data show CDR1 as SGHVS and CDR2 as FQNEAQ. Trimming pared 0 bases from V and 4 bases from J, leaving 16 bases between. The CDR3 is CASSLADQVVGGNTIYF. CDR3 DNA sequence: TGTGCCAGCAGCTTAGCGGACCAGGTTGTCGGGGGAAACACCATATATTTT.

The gene calls are TRBV9 and TRBJ2-5; 9 nucleotides agree with TRBD2. J gave up 3 bases and V 0 bases, and 0 bases lay outside the gene matches. Germline lookup yields CDR1 SGDLS and CDR2 YYNGEE. CDR3 length: 14 residues. The CDR3 DNA sequence: TGTGCCAGCAGCGTAGGACTAGCGGAAGAGACCCAGTACTTC. Translated, it gives CASSVGLAEETQYF. Supplemented by reference TRBV9 and TRBJ2-5, the full variable domain reads DSGVTQTPKHLITATGQRVTLRCSPRSGDLSVYWYQQSLDQGLQFLIQYYNGEERAKGNILERFSAQQFPDLHSELNLSSLELGDSALYFCASSVGLAEETQYFGPGTRLLVL.

The CDR3: CASSDLGHSSSYEQYF. The CDR3 DNA is TGTGCCAGCAGTGATTTGGGTCATTCGAGCTCCTACGAGCAGTACTTC. This chain connects TRBV25-1 to TRBJ2-7; D uncertain. V shed 3 bases and J shed 0 bases, with 15 bases lying between them. The CDR3 length is 16 residues. The germline V gene encodes CDR1 MGHDK and CDR2 SYGVNS.

The V and J genes are TRBV9 and TRBJ1-2, with D hard to call. Germline V gives CDR1 SGDLS, CDR2 YYNGEE. The CDR3 consists of 14 residues. V was clipped by 2 bases and J by 8 bases, with 16 bases between them. The CDR3 loop is CASSVQDGPGGYTF. The CDR3 DNA is TGTGCCAGCAGCGTGCAGGACGGCCCGGGGGGCTACACCTTC.

The chain has TRBV7-6 and TRBJ2-5; tentative D call: TRBD2 (5 bases). Germline CDR1 and CDR2: SGHVS and FNYEAQ. This CDR3 spans 11 amino acids. Trimming took off 1 base at V and 14 bases at J, with 11 bases between the two ends. The CDR3 loop is CASSLGGVQYF. The CDR3 DNA sequence: TGTGCCAGCAGCTTAGGGGGAGTCCAATACTTC.

Comments on this clone: This same CDR3 is encoded by further DNA sequences in the sample. This chain connects TRBV14 to TRBJ1-6; no definite D call. Deletions cut 2 bases from V and 6 bases from J, with 5 bases between. The CDR3 runs 13 residues. The germline gives CDR1 SGHDN, CDR2 FVKESK. The CDR3 DNA follows: TGTGCCAGCAGCCAACAGGCTAATTCACCCCTCCACTTT. Its translation is CASSQQANSPLHF.

Turning to this clone: The sample holds other DNA sequences that translate to the same CDR3. V usage is TRBV9 and J usage is TRBJ2-3; D is undetermined. With 1 base removed from V and 5 bases from J, the gap between germline ends came to 5 bases. CDR3 length: 12 residues. The germline V gene encodes CDR1 SGDLS and CDR2 YYNGEE. The CDR3 here is CASSVSGDTQYF. In nucleotides, the CDR3 is TGTGCCAGCAGCGTATCCGGAGATACGCAGTATTTT.

V gene TRBV7-2 combines with J gene TRBJ2-7; D remains unclear. Germline assignment: CDR1 SGHTA and CDR2 FQGNSA. There are 11 residues in the CDR3. V lost 5 bases to trimming and J lost 3 bases, with 5 bases between them. The CDR3 coding sequence is TGTGCCAGCAGCGAAAACTACGAGCAGTACTTC. Translation gives CASSENYEQYF.

There are a few counts of this clone. One end of the junction does not line up with germline, which may come from a read error. CDR3 sequence reads: CASSSRPGGAGLIVF. The CDR3 nucleotides are TGTGCCAGCAGCTCCCGGCCGGGCGGGGCGGGTTTAATAGTCTTT. The V gene is TRBV11-2, the J gene TRBJ1-1; weak D call: TRBD1 (5 bases). The CDR3 covers 15 residues. CDR1 and CDR2 (germline): SGHAT, FQNNGV. The whole variable domain, filled in from reference TRBV11-2 and TRBJ1-1, reads EAGVAQSPRYKIIEKRQSVAFWCNPISGHATLYWYQQILGQGPKLLIQFQNNGVVDDSQLPKDRFSAERLKGVDSTLKIQPAKLEDSAVYLCASSSRPGGAGLIVFGQGTRLTVV.

The gene calls are TRBV30 and TRBJ2-2, with D perhaps TRBD1 (6 bases). Trimming removed 5 bases from V and 5 bases from J, with 15 bases in between. CDR1 is GTSNPN, CDR2 SVGIG, per germline (reference sequence). This CDR3 has 14 residues. As DNA, the CDR3 is TGTGCCTGGGGCTTGACAGGCCGAACCGGGGAGCTGTTTTTT. The encoded protein is CAWGLTGRTGELFF.

The chain recombines TRBV4-3 with TRBJ2-1, with 10 bases that match TRBD2. Trimming at V came to 3 bases and at J to 5 bases, leaving 1 base not matched to a gene. The CDR3 covers 14 residues. Germline V gives CDR1 LGHNA, CDR2 YSLEER. CDR3 nucleotides: TGCGCCAGCAGCCAGCTAGCGGGAGACAATGAGCAGTTCTTC. Amino acid sequence: CASSQLAGDNEQFF.

This clone was found many times. The V call is TRBV19, the J call TRBJ2-7, with a possible D match to TRBD2 (5 bases). V lost 1 base and J 3 bases, leaving 13 bases between the germline ends. The CDR3 length is 15 residues. From germline, CDR1 is LNHDA and CDR2 SQIVND (reference sequence). The CDR3 protein is CASSIVGEAFYEQYF. The CDR3 DNA reads as TGTGCCAGTAGTATAGTCGGGGAAGCGTTCTACGAGCAGTACTTC.

The V gene is TRBV5-1, the J gene TRBJ1-1; maybe TRBD1 (5 bases). Germline loops: CDR1 SGHRS, CDR2 YFSETQ. V was pared by 0 bases and J by 1 base, with 10 bases between. The CDR3 spans 15 residues. The CDR3 coding sequence is TGCGCCAGCAGCTTGGGGGGCGCGGAGAACACTGAAGCTTTCTTT. Its translation: CASSLGGAENTEAFF.

The chain links TRBV10-3 to TRBJ1-2; no clear D. This CDR3 region has 16 residues. V lost 5 bases, J lost 0 bases, and 16 bases lay in between. Per the germline V gene, CDR1 is ENHRY and CDR2 is SYGVKD. The CDR3 spells CAISQGPSSANYGYTF. CDR3 bases: TGTGCCATCAGTCAAGGCCCTAGTTCAGCTAACTATGGCTACACCTTC.

The chain uses TRBV28 and TRBJ1-1; 7 nucleotides line up with TRBD1. J lost 2 bases, V lost 5 bases, and 11 bases had no gene match. The CDR3 is made up of 16 amino acids. Germline loops: CDR1 MDHEN, CDR2 SYDVKM. The CDR3 is CASSPTPGTANTEAFF. CDR3 sequence (DNA): TGTGCCAGCAGTCCCACACCGGGGACAGCCAACACTGAAGCTTTCTTT.

This clone has only a few counts. The genes are TRBV29-1 and TRBJ2-7, with 8 positions matching TRBD1. The junction had 2 bases not matched to a gene; V was cut back by 7 bases and J by 0 bases. The CDR3 sequence is 12 residues long. The germline gives CDR1 SQVTM, CDR2 ANQGSEA. CDR3 protein: CSAQGGSYEQYF. CDR3 coding DNA: TGCAGCGCACAGGGGGGCTCCTACGAGCAGTACTTC.

There are a few counts of this clone. The chain couples TRBV18 to TRBJ2-5; D not certain. Per the germline V gene, CDR1 is KGHSH and CDR2 is LQKENI. The length of the CDR3 is 16 residues. V was shortened by 5 bases and J by 1 base, with 17 bases between the two germline ends. Here the CDR3 reads CASSFELLSPQETQYF. The DNA of the CDR3 is TGTGCCAGCTCATTCGAACTACTGAGCCCCCAAGAGACCCAGTACTTC.

The rearrangement links TRBV6-5 to TRBJ2-7; 10 nucleotides match TRBD1. Germline trimming cut 5 bases from V and 3 bases from J; bases unmatched to any gene: 7. The CDR3 has 15 amino acids. The germline CDR1 and CDR2 sequences are MNHEY and SVGAGI. In DNA form, the CDR3 reads TGTGCCAGCAGTCACAACCGGGACAGGGGCTACGAGCAGTACTTC. Its translation is CASSHNRDRGYEQYF.

CDR3 loop: CASSLGLAVETQYF. In nucleotides, the CDR3 is TGTGCCAGCAGCTTAGGACTAGCGGTGGAGACCCAGTACTTC. This chain joins TRBV7-2 and TRBJ2-5; 9 bases map to TRBD2. The V and J ends lost 1 base and 5 bases, in that order; junction bases with no gene match: 2. Germline lookup yields CDR1 SGHTA and CDR2 FQGNSA. The CDR3 runs to 14 residues.

This chain links TRBV29-1 with TRBJ1-5; D may be TRBD1 (5 bases). This CDR3 spans 14 amino acids. Germline loops: CDR1 SQVTM, CDR2 ANQGSEA. The V gene lost 4 bases and the J gene lost 3 bases, with 13 bases spanning the gap. The CDR3 nucleotides are TGCAGCGTTGGTGCAGGGACCGACAATCAGCCCCAGCATTTT. Protein: CSVGAGTDNQPQHF.

The chain is built from TRBV2 and TRBJ2-7; the D gene is possibly TRBD2 (6 bases). Between the trimmed V and J ends, which lost 0 bases and 7 bases, there was a span of 16 bases. Per the germline V gene, CDR1 is SNHLY and CDR2 is FYNNEI. This CDR3 has 15 amino acids. The CDR3 nucleotides are TGTGCCAGCAGTGAAGCGAGGGGACTGGCGGGGGAGCAGTACTTC. It encodes CASSEARGLAGEQYF.

The gene calls are TRBV30 and TRBJ1-5; D is possibly TRBD1 (5 bases). CDR1 GTSNPN and CDR2 SVGIG come from the germline V gene (reference sequence). V gave up 3 bases and J gave up 7 bases, with 16 bases separating them. This CDR3 contains 14 residues. Here the CDR3 reads CAWSADSMAQPQHF. In DNA, the CDR3 is TGTGCCTGGAGCGCCGACAGCATGGCCCAGCCCCAGCATTTT.

The chain recombines TRBV29-1 with TRBJ2-1; no clear D. Germline V gene sequence: CDR1 SQVTM, CDR2 ANQGSEA. V lost 4 bases and J lost 5, with 21 bases in between. This CDR3 comprises 16 residues. For the CDR3, the DNA is TGCAGCGTTGTTCTATTCTTGGGAACCGGGCACAATGAGCAGTTCTTC. Translating gives CSVVLFLGTGHNEQFF.